This T cell receptor (beta chain) comes out of a study of shared clonotypes between healthy human individuals. Points from the study as a whole: Rarefaction curves obtained for sorted subsets showed sequencing incomplete despite large depth. Naive CD4 clonotype sharing across several donors was roughly 5%. Represented diversity (both genetic and exposure-history) was limited by the small number of donors.

Concerning this clone itself: Its antigen is unknown.

V lost 7 bases and J 2 bases, leaving 14 bases between the germline ends. The length of the CDR3 is 14 residues. The germline gives CDR1 MNHEY, CDR2 SVGAGI. Each replicate PCR on the sorted subsets used 150 to 200 ng DNA (roughly 30,000 T cell genomes). The table came from immunoSEQ multiplex PCR; TCRdb's copy has only in-frame clones and leaves some out. The data show 2,500,000 or so clones, with 80% to 95% seen just once and 0.35% to 0.45% held by the top ten. The chain recombines TRBV6-5 with TRBJ1-2; TRBD1 is a possible D gene (5 bases). The receptor was derived from a man between 18 and 35 years old in good health. Some clones in this sample may be carry-over from other donors' samples. Sequencing input: naive CD4+ T cells from PBMCs. The subset: CD45RA+ positively selected. The CDR3 DNA sequence: TGTGCCAGCAAGTCAGGGAACCAGAACTATGGCTACACCTTC. It specifies CASKSGNQNYGYTF.